Detailed here is one T cell receptor (beta chain). Antigen: not known. Random hexamers were used to reverse transcribe the RNA input (about 0.45 to 1 ug). From the immunoSEQ multiplex PCR reads, TCRdb called clonotypes with MiXCR, one entry per CDR3 protein. The sample carries fewer than 80,000 distinct CDR3 sequences, around 94% recorded once. Germline V gene sequence: CDR1 MRHNA, CDR2 SNTAGT. With V trimmed by 3 bases and J by 5 bases, 6 bases remained unmatched. CDR3 length equals 15 residues. This entry is derived from a study of CD8 T cells in Susac syndrome. Study-wide points: Only a relatively small number of individuals were included in the TCR sequencing and HLA analysis.

Sequencing was carried out using CD8+ T cells from PBMCs. V is TRBV6-4 and J is TRBJ2-2, with 7 positions matching TRBD2. The receptor's source is a human donor with Susac syndrome. The CDR3 loop reads CASSERSGETGELFF. The CDR3, as DNA: TGTGCCAGCAGTGAGAGGAGCGGGGAAACCGGGGAGCTGTTTTTT.